What follows are 24 T cell receptor beta chains derived from one specimen sequenced in a study of OX40 agonist ivuxolimab in advanced cancers. Here immunoSEQ multiplex PCR was the method, and the copy in TCRdb shows in-frame clones only, minus some. The sample lists approximately 50,000 clones; roughly 94% were seen once. The sample in question was CD4+ or CD8+ T cells sorted from blood, obtained in a trial of the OX40 agonist ivuxolimab. These receptors all come from an adult with an advanced solid tumor such as melanoma, head and neck, liver or kidney cancer.

J is TRBJ2-5 and V is TRBV7-9, with D perhaps being TRBD1 or TRBD2 (5 bases each). The CDR3 consists of 16 residues. V lost 5 bases and J 4 bases, leaving 20 bases between the germline ends. Germline V gene data show CDR1 as SEHNR and CDR2 as FQNEAQ (reference sequence). CDR3 loop: CASSPGQMVDGETQYF. The CDR3 DNA sequence: TGTGCCAGCAGCCCGGGGCAGATGGTAGACGGAGAGACCCAGTACTTC. Variable domain in full (rest from reference TRBV7-9 and TRBJ2-5): DTGVSQNPRHKITKRGQNVTFRCDPISEHNRLYWYRQTLGQGPEFLTYFQNEAQLEKSRLLSDRFSAERPKGSFSTLEIQRTEQGDSAMYLCASSPGQMVDGETQYFGPGTRLLVL.

The chain employs TRBV14 and TRBJ2-2, with a tentative D call TRBD2 (6 bases). The CDR3 has 15 residues. Germline V gene data show CDR1 as SGHDN and CDR2 as FVKESK. Trimming stripped 4 bases from V and 2 bases from J, with 11 bases between. In DNA form, the CDR3 reads TGTGCCAGCAGCCCTTGGGACTCAAACACCGGGGAGCTGTTTTTT. This encodes CASSPWDSNTGELFF. The full variable domain, completed using reference TRBV14 and TRBJ2-2, is EAGVTQFPSHSVIEKGQTVTLRCDPISGHDNLYWYRRVMGKEIKFLLHFVKESKQDESGMPNNRFLAERTGGTYSTLKVQPAELEDSGVYFCASSPWDSNTGELFFGEGSRLTVL.

V and J are TRBV21-1 and TRBJ1-2. TRBV21-1 is termed a pseudogene. This CDR3 is 9 amino acids long. Here the CDR3 reads CASSKLRTF. The CDR3 nucleotides are TGTGCCAGCAGCAAGTTACGCACCTTC.

This chain uses TRBV4-3 with TRBJ1-2; 8 bases align to TRBD1. The CDR3 contains 15 residues. With V trimmed by 3 bases and J by 2 bases, 5 bases remained unmatched. Germline CDR1 reads LGHNA; CDR2 reads YSLEER. Written as DNA, the CDR3 is TGCGCCAGCAGCCAGGCGGACAGGGCCAACTATGGCTACACCTTC. Its protein is CASSQADRANYGYTF.

This sequence joins TRBV5-8 and TRBJ2-2; D is unclear. The CDR3 has 13 amino acids. V was pared by 1 base and J by 9 bases, with 10 bases between. CDR1 is SGHTS, CDR2 YDEGEE, per germline. The CDR3 region has the DNA TGTGCCAGCAGCTTGATCGGTGCGTGGGAGCTGTTTTTT. This translates into CASSLIGAWELFF.

The V and J genes are TRBV6-5 and TRBJ2-7; D is unresolved. The germline gives CDR1 MNHEY, CDR2 SVGAGI. V lost 4 bases to trimming and J lost 0 bases, with 7 bases between them. The CDR3 covers 13 residues. CDR3 DNA sequence: TGTGCCAGCAGTTGGGGTCCCTCCTACGAGCAGTACTTC. Its protein is CASSWGPSYEQYF.

This chain links TRBV27 with TRBJ2-5; tentative D call: TRBD1 (5 bases). The DNA matches TRBJ2-7 better at its end, which makes the J call doubtful. The CDR3 has 14 residues. Germline values: CDR1 MNHEY, CDR2 SMNVEV (reference sequence). The CDR3 region has the DNA TGTGCCAGCAGTCCCCTGGGGCACTCCTACGAGCAGTACTTC. Protein product: CASSPLGHSYEQYF.

The chain combines TRBV6-5 with TRBJ2-3; a weak D match, TRBD2 (6 bases). V was pared by 10 bases and J by 1 base, with 15 bases between. CDR3 length: 14 amino acids. Germline values: CDR1 MNHEY, CDR2 SVGAGI. CDR3 bases: TGTGCCACCCAATGGGGGGAAGGCACAGATACGCAGTATTTT. Translation gives CATQWGEGTDTQYF.

This chain links TRBV10-3 with TRBJ1-5; D call uncertain. This CDR3 has 12 residues. V was trimmed by 3 bases and J by 5 bases, leaving 5 bases between them. Per germline, CDR1 ENHRY and CDR2 SYGVKD. CDR3 region: CAISDSDQPQHF. In nucleotides, the CDR3 is TGTGCCATCAGTGACTCCGATCAGCCCCAGCATTTT.

The rearrangement joins TRBV30 to TRBJ2-7; tentative D call: TRBD1 (6 bases). V lost 7 bases, J lost 2 bases, and 12 bases lay in between. The CDR3 consists of 12 residues. CDR1 and CDR2 (germline): GTSNPN, SVGIG (reference sequence). For the CDR3, the DNA is TGTGCCTCAAGGGACATAACCTACGAGCAGTACTTC. This sequence encodes CASRDITYEQYF.

V is TRBV30 and J is TRBJ1-2; D unclear. Germline CDR1 GTSNPN, CDR2 SVGIG (reference sequence). Trimming removed 2 bases at V and 4 bases at J, with 17 bases between. The CDR3 runs 15 residues. The CDR3 bases are TGTGCCTGGAGTTGGTGTTATAGAAAGACCTATGGCTACACCTTC. The encoded protein is CAWSWCYRKTYGYTF.

J is TRBJ1-1 and V is TRBV6-6, with unresolved D. V lost 2 bases and J 11 bases, leaving 24 bases between the germline ends. The CDR3 sequence is 16 residues long. Germline assignment: CDR1 MNHNY and CDR2 SVGAGI (reference sequence). The CDR3, as DNA: TGTGCCAGCAGTTACGGGGTTTTGCAGGTTGGTAAAAGGGCTTTCTTT. Translating it yields CASSYGVLQVGKRAFF.

Of note for this clone: In the same sample, other DNA sequences code for this CDR3. The chain recombines TRBV4-3 with TRBJ1-2; tentative D call: TRBD1 (5 bases). Trimming left V 0 bases short and J 2 bases short, with 13 bases between. The CDR3 is 16 amino acids. From germline, CDR1 is LGHNA and CDR2 YSLEER. The CDR3 loop is CASSQERGGLNYGYTF. The CDR3 bases are TGCGCCAGCAGCCAAGAGAGGGGCGGACTAAACTATGGCTACACCTTC.

The chain has TRBV18 and TRBJ2-7; D is possibly TRBD1 or TRBD2 (6 bases each). This CDR3 has 15 amino acids. Deletions cut 0 bases from V and 3 bases from J, with 12 bases between. The germline V gene has CDR1 KGHSH and CDR2 LQKENI. CDR3: CASSPPVGGLYEQYF. CDR3 DNA: TGTGCCAGCTCACCACCGGTGGGGGGCCTCTACGAGCAGTACTTC.

The chain is built from TRBV2 and TRBJ2-3; no definite D call. CDR1 is SNHLY, CDR2 FYNNEI, per germline. This CDR3 region has 11 residues. V shed 6 bases and J shed 1 base, with 2 bases lying between them. The CDR3 region is CASRGTDTQYF. The CDR3 region has the DNA TGTGCCAGCAGGGGCACAGATACGCAGTATTTT.

The rearrangement uses TRBV12-5 and TRBJ2-7; tentatively, D is TRBD1 (6 bases). The length of the CDR3 is 19 residues. Trimming took off 0 bases at V and 0 bases at J, with 21 bases between the two ends. The germline gives CDR1 LGHNT, CDR2 FRNRAP. The CDR3 nucleotides read TGTGCTAGTGGTTTGGTACTTGGGGCTGACAGGCCGAACTCCTACGAGCAGTACTTC. This gives the protein CASGLVLGADRPNSYEQYF.

This sequence joins TRBV21-1 and TRBJ2-5; the table's D call, TRBD1, has no DNA check behind it. TRBV21-1 is deemed a pseudogene. The CDR3 is 16 amino acids. CDR3: CASSRRTGGFQETQYF. The CDR3 DNA follows: TGTGCCAGCAGCCGGCGGACAGGGGGCTTTCAAGAGACCCAGTACTTC.

The V gene is TRBV19, the J gene TRBJ2-7, with 7 bases identical to TRBD1. V dropped 5 bases and J dropped 6; count of bases not matched to a gene: 13. Per germline, CDR1 LNHDA and CDR2 SQIVND (reference sequence). CDR3 length equals 15 residues. The chain's CDR3 is CASSPLQGQITEQYF. The CDR3 DNA reads TGTGCCAGTAGTCCCCTTCAGGGACAGATTACCGAGCAGTACTTC.

The V call is TRBV2, the J call TRBJ2-1; D ambiguous. Germline CDR1 and CDR2: SNHLY and FYNNEI. Trimming took off 4 bases at V and 7 bases at J, with 8 bases between the two ends. The CDR3 loop spans 12 amino acids. CDR3 in amino acids: CASSAERNEQFF. CDR3 DNA sequence: TGTGCCAGCAGTGCGGAGAGGAATGAGCAGTTCTTC.

This chain connects TRBV4-3 to TRBJ1-1, with D perhaps TRBD1 (5 bases). V lost 6 bases and J lost 3, with 11 bases in between. This CDR3 is built from 13 residues. The germline CDR1 and CDR2 sequences are LGHNA and YSLEER. The CDR3 is CASRHQGYTEAFF. The CDR3 nucleotides are TGCGCCAGCAGACATCAGGGATACACTGAAGCTTTCTTT.

The rearrangement uses TRBV13 and TRBJ2-3; 7 bases agree with TRBD1. Germline-derived CDR1 and CDR2 are PRHDT and FYEKMQ (reference sequence). V lost 5 bases, J lost 4 bases, and 12 bases stayed unmatched. The CDR3 is made up of 16 amino acids. The CDR3 here is CASSPSGGASPDTQYF. The DNA of the CDR3 is TGTGCCAGCAGCCCATCAGGGGGTGCTAGCCCAGATACGCAGTATTTT.

The chain is built from TRBV6-5 and TRBJ2-2; possibly TRBD1 for D (5 bases). The CDR3 extends over 15 amino acids. Trimming removed 6 bases from V and 5 bases from J, with 16 bases in between. Looked up from germline, CDR1 is MNHEY and CDR2 is SVGAGI. The CDR3 nucleotides read TGTGCCAGCAGGAGTGGGCAGGGTGAGACCGGGGAGCTGTTTTTT. Its translation: CASRSGQGETGELFF.

CDR3: CASKSGTGGHEQYF. The CDR3, as DNA: TGTGCCAGCAAAAGCGGGACAGGGGGCCACGAGCAGTACTTC. V and J are TRBV2 and TRBJ2-7, with 12 nucleotides matching TRBD1. CDR3 size: 14 residues. The trim removed 7 bases at V and 5 bases at J, leaving 6 bases unmatched. Germline CDR1 is SNHLY and CDR2 is FYNNEI.

V usage is TRBV5-4 and J usage is TRBJ2-1, with TRBD1 as a possible D gene (6 bases). The length of the CDR3 is 12 residues. Looked up from germline, CDR1 is SGHNT and CDR2 is YYREEE (reference sequence). The V and J ends lost 3 bases and 6 bases respectively, with 7 bases between them. The CDR3 DNA is TGTGCCAGCAGCTGGGGGCCCAATGAGCAGTTCTTC. Protein: CASSWGPNEQFF.